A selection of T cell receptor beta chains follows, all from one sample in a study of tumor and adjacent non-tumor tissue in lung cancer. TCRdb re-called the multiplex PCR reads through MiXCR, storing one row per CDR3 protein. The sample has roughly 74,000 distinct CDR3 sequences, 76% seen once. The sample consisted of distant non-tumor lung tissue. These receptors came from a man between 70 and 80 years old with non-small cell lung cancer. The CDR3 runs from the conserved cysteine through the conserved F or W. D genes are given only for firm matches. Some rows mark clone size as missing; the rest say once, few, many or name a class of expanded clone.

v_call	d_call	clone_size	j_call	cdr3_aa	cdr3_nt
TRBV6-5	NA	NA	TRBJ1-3	CASQRTACSGYTIYF	TGTGCCAGCCAACGGACAGCCTGCTCTGGATACACCATATATTTT
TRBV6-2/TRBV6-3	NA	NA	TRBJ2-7	CASRSSGRDGQYF	TGTGCCAGTCGGAGTAGCGGAAGGGATGGGCAGTACTTC
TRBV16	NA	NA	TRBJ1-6	CASSPTSNSPLHF	TGTGCCAGCAGTCCGACTAGTAATTCACCCCTCCACTTT
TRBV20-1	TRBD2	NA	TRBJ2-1	CSANRAGVASNEQFF	TGCAGTGCTAATCGGGCGGGGGTCGCTTCCAATGAGCAGTTCTTC
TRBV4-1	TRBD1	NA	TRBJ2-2	CASSLGQGGTWELFF	TGCGCCAGCAGCCTCGGACAGGGAGGAACTTGGGAGCTATTTTTT
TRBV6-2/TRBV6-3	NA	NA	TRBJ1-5	CASTPGPQEGQPRYF	TGTGCCAGCACCCCGGGGCCCCAAGAGGGTCAGCCCCGGTATTTT
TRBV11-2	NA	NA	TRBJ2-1	CASSSVGAGDTNEQFF	TGTGCCAGCAGCTCGGTCGGGGCAGGGGATACCAATGAGCAGTTCTTC
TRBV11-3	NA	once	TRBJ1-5	CASSFLFKLGDLTFRSNQPQHF	TGTGCCAGCAGCTTCCTATTCAAATTAGGGGACCTGACCTTCCGTAGCAATCAGCCCCAGCATTTT
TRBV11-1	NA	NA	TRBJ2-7	CASSTRETIYEQYF	TGTGCCAGCAGCACCAGGGAAACCATCTACGAGCAGTACTTC
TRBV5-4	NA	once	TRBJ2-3	CASSLYRTQKDTQYF	TGTGCCAGCAGCCTGTACCGGACACAGAAAGATACGCAGTATTTT
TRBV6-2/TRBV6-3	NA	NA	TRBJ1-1	CASRPLVGQGREAFF	TGTGCTAGCCGACCTTTAGTGGGACAAGGAAGAGAAGCTTTCTTT
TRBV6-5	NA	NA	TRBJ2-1	CATSSGGAGFEHFF	TGTGCCACCTCATCTGGCGGGGCTGGGTTTGAGCATTTCTTC
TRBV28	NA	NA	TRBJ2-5	CASNLQRLQETQYF	TGTGCCAGCAATCTCCAGAGGCTCCAAGAGACCCAGTACTTC
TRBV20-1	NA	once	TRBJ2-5	CGARDRAGRGETQYF	TGCGGTGCTAGAGATCGGGCGGGGAGGGGGGAGACCCAGTACTTC
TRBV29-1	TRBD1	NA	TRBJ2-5	CSVGTGDLGTQHF	TGCAGCGTTGGTACAGGGGATTTGGGGACCCAGCACTTC
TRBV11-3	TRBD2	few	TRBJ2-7	CATSQGTSEISEQYF	TGTGCCACCAGCCAAGGGACTAGTGAAATCTCCGAGCAGTACTTT
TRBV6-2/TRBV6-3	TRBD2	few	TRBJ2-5	CASSYFREGYQEAQYF	TGTGCCAGCAGTTACTTTCGGGAGGGGTACCAAGAGGCCCAGTACTTC
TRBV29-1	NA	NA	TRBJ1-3	CSSVPVEGAGNTIYF	TGCAGCAGTGTCCCGGTTGAGGGGGCTGGAAACACCATATATTTT
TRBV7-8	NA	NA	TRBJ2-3	CASSFSLWGSADAHYF	TGTGCCAGCAGCTTCTCATTATGGGGAAGCGCAGATGCGCACTATTTT
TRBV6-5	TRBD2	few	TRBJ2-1	CASSYSRAGGRDEEFF	TGTGCCAGCAGCTACTCGAGGGCGGGGGGTAGGGATGAGGAGTTCTTC
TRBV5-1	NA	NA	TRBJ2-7	CASSLVGGDHEQYF	TGCGCCAGCAGCTTAGTCGGCGGGGACCACGAGCAGTACTTC
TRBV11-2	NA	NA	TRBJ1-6	CASSSRQEGSSYNSPHHF	TGTGCCAGCAGCTCACGACAGGAAGGAAGTTCCTATAATTCACCCCACCACTTT
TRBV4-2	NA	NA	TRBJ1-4	CASSQVLLGVANEKVFF	TGTGCCAGCAGCCAGGTACTGTTGGGGGTAGCTAATGAAAAAGTGTTTTTT
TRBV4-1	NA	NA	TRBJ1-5	CASSVGGGAYYSNQPQHF	TGCGCCAGCAGCGTGGGAGGAGGCGCCTATTATAGCAATCAGCCCCAGCATTTT
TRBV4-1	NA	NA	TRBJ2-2	CASSQVRGQYTWELFF	TGCGCCAGCAGCCAAGTCCGGGGGCAGTATACCTGGGAGCTGTTTTTT
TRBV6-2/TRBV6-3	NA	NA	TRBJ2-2	CASSSNTGELYF	TGTGCCAGCAGTAGCAACACTGGGGAGCTGTATTTT
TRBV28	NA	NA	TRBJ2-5	CGSIINVYLAAETQYF	TGTGGCAGCATTATTAATGTCTACCTTGCCGCGGAGACCCAGTACTTC
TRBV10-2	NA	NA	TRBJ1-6	CARSDQLGGFGSPLHF	TGCGCCAGGAGTGACCAATTAGGGGGGTTCGGTTCACCACTCCACTTT
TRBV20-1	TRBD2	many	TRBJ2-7	CSARDLGLAYEQYF	TGCAGTGCTAGAGATCTGGGACTAGCGTACGAGCAGTACTTC
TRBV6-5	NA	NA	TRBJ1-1	CVSNYSPRGNTEAFF	TGTGTAAGCAATTACTCGCCCCGGGGGAACACTGAAGCTTTCTTT
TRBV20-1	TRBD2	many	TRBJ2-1	CSAVKGSGAGQFF	TGCAGTGCCGTGAAGGGTTCAGGAGCGGGACAGTTCTTC
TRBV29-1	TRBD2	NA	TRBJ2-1	CSVAGSSGSNDQFF	TGCAGCGTTGCCGGGAGTAGCGGGAGCAATGATCAGTTCTTC
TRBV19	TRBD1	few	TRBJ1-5	CASSKGTGDDQPQHF	TGTGCCAGTAGTAAGGGGACAGGAGACGATCAGCCCCAGCATTTT
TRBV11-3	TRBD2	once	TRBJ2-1	CGSSPGLAGVGEQFF	TGTGGCAGCAGCCCAGGACTAGCTGGAGTGGGTGAGCAGTTCTTT
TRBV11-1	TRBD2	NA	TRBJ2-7	CASSLASGKDYEQYF	TGTGCCAGCAGCTTAGCAAGCGGGAAAGACTACGAGCAGTACTTC
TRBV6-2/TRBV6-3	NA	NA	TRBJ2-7	CASSYSGGSSYEQYF	TGTGCCAGCAGTTACTCTGGGGGAAGCTCCTACGAGCAGTACTTC
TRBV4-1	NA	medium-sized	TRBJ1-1	CASSQGGEAFF	TGCGCCAGCAGCCAAGGTGGGGAAGCTTTCTTT
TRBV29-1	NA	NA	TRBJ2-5	CSAKPYFQTGQETHYF	TGCAGTGCCAAGCCCTACTTCCAGACAGGTCAAGAGACCCATTACTTC
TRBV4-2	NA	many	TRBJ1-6	CASSRSTLGNSPLHF	TGTGCCAGCAGCCGGTCGACCCTCGGTAATTCACCCCTCCACTTT
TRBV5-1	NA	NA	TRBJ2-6	CASSSSFGADVLTF	TGCGCCAGCAGCTCCAGCTTTGGGGCCGACGTTCTGACTTTC
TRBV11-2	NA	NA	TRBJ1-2	CVSRPTEGTYGYTF	TGTGTCAGCAGACCGACAGAGGGTACCTATGGCTACACCTTC
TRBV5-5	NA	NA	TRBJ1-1	CVSSLDLNTETFF	TGTGTCAGCAGCCTAGACTTGAACACTGAAACTTTCTTT
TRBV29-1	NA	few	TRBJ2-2	CSVGGPHLGGDTGELFF	TGCAGCGTGGGGGGACCCCACCTGGGAGGAGACACCGGGGAGCTGTTTTTT
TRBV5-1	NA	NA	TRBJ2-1	CASSLQGPDEQFF	TGCGCCAGCAGCTTGCAGGGTCCCGATGAGCAATTCTTC
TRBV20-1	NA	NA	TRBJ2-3	CSARLNINTDTQYF	TGCAGTGCTAGACTCAACATCAACACAGATACACAGTATTTT
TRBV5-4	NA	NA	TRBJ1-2	CTSTLFSGYNGYTF	TGTACCAGCACCCTTTTCTCAGGGTACAATGGCTACACCTTC
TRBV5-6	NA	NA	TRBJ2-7	CAISSVDRDMTYEQYF	TGTGCCATCAGCTCCGTTGACCGGGACATGACCTACGAGCAGTACTTC
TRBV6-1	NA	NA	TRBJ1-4	CASSVGHGNEKLFF	TGTGCCAGCAGTGTAGGACATGGTAATGAAAAACTGTTTTTT
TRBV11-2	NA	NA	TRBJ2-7	CASDLGTGIYEQYF	TGTGCCAGCGACTTGGGGACGGGGATCTACGAGCAGTACTTC
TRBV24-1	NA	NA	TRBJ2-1	CATSPPRSSYNGQFF	TGTGCCACCAGCCCTCCACGGAGCTCCTACAATGGGCAGTTCTTC
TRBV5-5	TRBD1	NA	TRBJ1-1	CASSYKPGQGAGITEAFF	TGTGCGAGCAGTTACAAGCCGGGGCAGGGGGCGGGTATCACTGAAGCTTTCTTT
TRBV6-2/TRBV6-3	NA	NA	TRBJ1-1	CASRPSVGKRREAFF	TGTGCCAGCCGACCTTCTGTAGGAAAAAGAAGAGAAGCTTTCTTT
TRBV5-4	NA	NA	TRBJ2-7	CACSSIETAEQYF	TGTGCCTGCAGTTCAATCGAGACGGCCGAGCAGTACTTC
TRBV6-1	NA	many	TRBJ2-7	CASSEAGGTAEQYF	TGTGCCAGCAGTGAAGCCGGGGGGACAGCCGAGCAGTACTTC
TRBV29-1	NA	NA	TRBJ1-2	CSVLLTGAYGCTF	NA